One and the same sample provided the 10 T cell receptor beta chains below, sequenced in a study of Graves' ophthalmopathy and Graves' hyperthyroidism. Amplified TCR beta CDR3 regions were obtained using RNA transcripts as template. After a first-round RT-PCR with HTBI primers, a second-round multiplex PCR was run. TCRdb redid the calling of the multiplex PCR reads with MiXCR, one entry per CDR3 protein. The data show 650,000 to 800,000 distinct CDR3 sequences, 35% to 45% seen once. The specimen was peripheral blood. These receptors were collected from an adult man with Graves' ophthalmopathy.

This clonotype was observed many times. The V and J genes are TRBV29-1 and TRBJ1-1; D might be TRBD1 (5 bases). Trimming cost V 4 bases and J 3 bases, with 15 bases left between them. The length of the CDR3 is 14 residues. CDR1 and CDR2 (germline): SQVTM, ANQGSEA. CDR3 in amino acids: CSVVREMRDTEAFF. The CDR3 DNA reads TGCAGCGTTGTCAGGGAGATGAGGGACACTGAAGCTTTCTTT.

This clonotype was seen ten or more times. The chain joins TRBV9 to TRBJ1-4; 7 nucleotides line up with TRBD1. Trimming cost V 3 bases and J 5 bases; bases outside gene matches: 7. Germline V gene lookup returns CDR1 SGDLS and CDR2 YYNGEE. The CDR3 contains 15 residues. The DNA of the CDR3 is TGTGCCAGCAGCGCCAGACAGGGAATCAATGAAAAACTGTTTTTT. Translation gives CASSARQGINEKLFF.

The CDR3, as DNA: TGCAGCGTTTCGGGACAGGGTAGTGAGGAAAAACTGTTTTTT. As protein: CSVSGQGSEEKLFF. The J gene is TRBJ1-4, the V gene TRBV29-1; TRBD1 aligns across 9 bases. The V gene end was trimmed by 5 bases and the J gene end by 8 bases; junction bases not matched to a gene: 9. The CDR3 covers 14 residues. Germline loops: CDR1 SQVTM, CDR2 ANQGSEA.

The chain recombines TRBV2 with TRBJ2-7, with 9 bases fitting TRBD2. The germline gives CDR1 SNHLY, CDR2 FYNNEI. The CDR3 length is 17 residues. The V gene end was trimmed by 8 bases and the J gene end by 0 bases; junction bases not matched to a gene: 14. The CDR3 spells CASSARGRAGASYEQYF. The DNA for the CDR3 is TGTGCCAGCTCCGCCCGCGGGAGGGCCGGGGCCTCCTACGAGCAGTACTTC. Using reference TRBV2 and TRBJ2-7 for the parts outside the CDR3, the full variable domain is EPEVTQTPSHQVTQMGQEVILRCVPISNHLYFYWYRQILGQKVEFLVSFYNNEISEKSEIFDDQFSVERPDGSNFTLKIRSTKLEDSAMYFCASSARGRAGASYEQYFGPGTRLTVT.

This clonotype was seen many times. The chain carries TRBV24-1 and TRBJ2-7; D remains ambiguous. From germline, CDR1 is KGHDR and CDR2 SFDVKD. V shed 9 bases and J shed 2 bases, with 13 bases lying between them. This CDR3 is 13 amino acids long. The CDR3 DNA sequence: TGTGCCACCCAATCTTCCCCGGCCTACGAGCAGTACTTC. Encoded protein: CATQSSPAYEQYF.

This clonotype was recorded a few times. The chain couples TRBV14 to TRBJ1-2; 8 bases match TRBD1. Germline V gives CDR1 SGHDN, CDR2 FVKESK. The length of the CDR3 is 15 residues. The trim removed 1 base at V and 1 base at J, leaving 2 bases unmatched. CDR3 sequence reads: CASSQGQGFNYGYTF. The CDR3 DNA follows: TGTGCCAGCAGCCAAGGACAGGGGTTTAACTATGGCTACACCTTC.

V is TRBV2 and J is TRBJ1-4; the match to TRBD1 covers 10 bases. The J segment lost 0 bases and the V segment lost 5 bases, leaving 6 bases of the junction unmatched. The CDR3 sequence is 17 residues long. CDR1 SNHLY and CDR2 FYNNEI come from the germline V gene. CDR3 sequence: CASSSMTGGPTNEKLFF. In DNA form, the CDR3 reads TGTGCCAGCAGTTCCATGACAGGGGGCCCAACTAATGAAAAACTGTTTTTT.

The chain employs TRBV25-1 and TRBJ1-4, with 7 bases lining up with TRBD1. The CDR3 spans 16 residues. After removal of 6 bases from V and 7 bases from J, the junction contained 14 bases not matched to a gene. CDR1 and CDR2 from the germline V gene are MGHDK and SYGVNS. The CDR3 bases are TGTGCCAGCAGCTCCTACGACAGGGACGGGGGTGAAAAACTGTTTTTT. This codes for CASSSYDRDGGEKLFF.

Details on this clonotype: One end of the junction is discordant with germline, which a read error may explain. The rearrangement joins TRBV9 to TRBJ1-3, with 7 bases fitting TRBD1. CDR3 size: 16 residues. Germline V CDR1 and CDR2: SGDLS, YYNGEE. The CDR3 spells CASSTGTDYSGSTIYF. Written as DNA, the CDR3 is TGTGCCAGCAGCACTGGGACAGATTACTCTGGAAGCACCATATATTTT.

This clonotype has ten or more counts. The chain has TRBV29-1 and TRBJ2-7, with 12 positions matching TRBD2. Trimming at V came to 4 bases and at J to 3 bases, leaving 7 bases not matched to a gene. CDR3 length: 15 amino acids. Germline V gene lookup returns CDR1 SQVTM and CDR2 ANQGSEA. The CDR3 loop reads CSVAASGRAFYEQYF. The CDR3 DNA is TGCAGCGTTGCGGCTAGCGGGAGGGCCTTCTACGAGCAGTACTTC.